This T cell receptor (beta chain) was identified in a study of cytomegalovirus exposure and HLA in healthy donors (dated by TCRdb to the late 2010s). About the full investigation: According to an earlier analysis of a few hundred of the donors, some 180 million T cells yielded over 100 million unique TCR beta sequences and 250 to 350 Gb of sequence data. The study was designed to test whether signatures of past pathogen exposure could be identified by cataloging public T cell receptors. Donor age, sex, ethnicity and CMV serostatus were collected together with the repertoire data. A later genetic analysis used genome-wide SNP genotypes for about three fifths of the 666 donors, treating that subset as a discovery cohort. Along with the 666-subject first cohort, a separate validation cohort of 120 different subjects was used. Because of strong linkage in the cohort, roughly five DR-DQ haplotypes were treated as single units for association and clustering. HLA typing included class I and class II loci at four-digit resolution. To decide whether each TCR beta V gene segment behaved as functional or pseudogenic, an earlier analysis of over 500 of the donors relied on high-throughput TCR beta sequencing. Of the roughly 400 genotyped donors, over 65% fell in the genetic ancestry cluster associated with self-reported Caucasian donors. Rather than drawing on any new phenotypic data, the later analysis identified candidate immune exposures from TCR beta sequences and the way those sequences occurred across donors. In a later analysis, previously published TCR beta repertoires from 666 donors were re-analyzed and high-resolution HLA genotyping was added so that TCR occurrence patterns could be studied. The T cell repertoires of around 730 subjects were profiled by immunosequencing and related to cytomegalovirus serostatus. Roughly 300 gigabases of sequencing data and some 85 million unique TCR sequences were included in an early release covering roughly 600 HLA-typed donors. Across approximately 400 genotyped donors of the cohort, an average of roughly 250,000 unique TCR beta nucleotide sequences per donor were sequenced, and roughly 20% of those sequences were non-productive. To predict cytomegalovirus infection status, the study combined high-throughput TCR immunosequencing, statistical association of individual TCRs with disease status, and machine learning. Typing coverage varied by locus: roughly 629-640 donors for A, B, C, DRB1 and DQB1; approximately 560 for DQA1; around 570 for DPA1; around 490 for DPB1. Every repertoire in the discovery cohort had been generated on one and the same sequencing platform.

This clone has a single count. Its antigen is unknown. Per-base qualities were not stored, and no clone one base away is much larger. General findings and caveats noted by the study authors: Compared with the approximately 670-donor mean, donors in an Asian-associated ancestry cluster had fewer N-insertions in productive TCRs, according to a later genetic analysis. Only TCR beta chains were sequenced in this cohort, and the absence of alpha or paired-chain data limited detectable features. CMV serostatus was the only immune exposure information available for the cohort. Roughly uniform sequencing depth across donors was assumed in presence/absence analyses, although this assumption may not hold. Some IMGT-functional V segments, including TRBV6-2 and TRBV6-3, could not be told apart with the 87-base-pair reads, so those segments were excluded. A later analysis found that HLA-associated TCR beta chains were more clonally expanded and had lower generation probabilities than equally common non-associated chains. A further reported finding was that TCR beta sequences accurately predicted the HLA-A and HLA-B alleles for most subjects in the first cohort. According to a later analysis, parvovirus B19, influenza, CMV and Epstein-Barr virus appeared linked to several top co-occurrence clusters. The classifier was reported to diagnose cytomegalovirus status with high specificity and sensitivity in both the original and validation cohorts. While some public TCRs were present in many individuals, most TCR sequences turned up only very rarely across donors. In vitro tests confirmed that a few of the cytomegalovirus-associated TCR beta chains recognize cytomegalovirus antigens. A group of highly shared sequence variants was considered likely to be a technical artifact of the sequencing pipeline. A later analysis found that TCR association rates varied across HLA loci, with DRB1 alleles showing the most associated TCRs and HLA-C alleles the fewest. Most CMV-associated TCR beta chains appeared to be HLA-restricted in a later analysis, and the HLA associations seemed to be driven largely by CMV exposure. In an earlier analysis of approximately 600 of the donors, most TCR beta V segments were observed in productive rearrangements about 87% or about 30% of the time, broadly matching IMGT annotations. Because counts were too low, approximately 18 rarely observed V segments, including chromosome 9 orphons, were excluded from the earlier analysis of around 640 of the donors. At a false discovery rate of 0.05, a later analysis linked around 15,000 TCR beta sequences to specific HLA alleles. Correlated functional status among segregating V segments might reflect linkage disequilibrium, but an unknown experimental factor could not be ruled out. A total of 150 or so TCR beta chains were listed by the study as associated with cytomegalovirus. V-gene and J-gene trimming of TCR beta chains was associated with a missense DCLRE1C variant in a later genetic analysis, and the association was replicated in an independent cohort. When HLA alleles, especially DR and DQ, strongly co-occurred, TCR associations were difficult to assign to individual alleles. It was suggested by the authors that the approach could potentially be generalized to other disease states and immunological phenotypes. Because HLA typing was unavailable for some donors at each locus, only the typed subset was used in association tests.

Library preparation was by the immunoSEQ multiplex PCR assay. The multiplex PCR relied on a mix of 60 forward primers for TCR Vbeta segments and 13 reverse primers for TCR Jbeta segments. The CDR3 region of rearranged TCR beta genes was amplified from genomic DNA by a multiplex PCR assay. The Illumina HiSeq System was used to sequence the amplified TCR beta libraries as 87-base-pair reads. Per the source publication's procedure: Across the roughly 640 repertoires, a later analysis counted 80 million or so unique TCR beta chains, roughly 11 million of which were shared by at least two donors. A nearest-neighbor algorithm error-corrected the raw reads and collapsed the reads into unique sequences, merging closely related sequences to remove PCR and sequencing errors. Alignment of CDR3 sequences to IMGT reference sequences was used to assign V, D and J gene segments. For a sequence to be retained, a match of at least six nucleotides was required to both a V gene segment and a J gene segment. Rearrangements were called productive when the CDR3 lacked stop codons and stayed in frame with V and J; all others were non-productive. CDR3 was defined according to IMGT convention as the region running from the second conserved V-encoded cysteine to the conserved J-encoded phenylalanine. In an earlier analysis of roughly 580 of the donors, sequences lacking an unambiguous match to a single V gene segment were excluded. In an earlier analysis of roughly 500 of the donors, V segments were called functional above 56.7% productive rearrangements and were called segregating when the between-donor standard deviation exceeded 5%. To diagnose cytomegalovirus status from the catalog of TCR beta chain sequences, a statistical classification framework was built. In a later analysis, V and J genes were assigned by comparing TCR nucleotide sequences against IMGT/GENE-DB human TR gene sequences. In a later analysis, CDR3 sequences and most-parsimonious VDJ recombination scenarios were assigned using the TCRdist pipeline. A later analysis defined each TCR beta chain by its CDR3 amino acid sequence plus V-gene family, and excluded reads lacking a unique V-gene family. In a later analysis, nearly 600 highly shared, low-generation-probability nucleotide sequences were removed to address suspected cross-contamination and a sequencing artifact. In a later analysis, a clonal expansion index was calculated for each public chain from normalized within-repertoire ranks of inferred template counts. Generation probabilities in a later analysis came from a VDJ recombination model fitted to out-of-frame rearrangements, and those results were checked against IGoR. A later analysis scored TCR-TCR, TCR-HLA and TCR-CMV co-occurrence with hypergeometric tests, applying a repertoire-size bias correction to TCR pairs. False discovery rates were estimated in a later analysis by permuting HLA or CMV assignments 20 times. In a later analysis, co-occurring TCRs were grouped using DBSCAN, with TCRdist sequence similarity added in when clustering inside HLA-allele-positive subsets. Co-occurrence clustering excluded repertoires with fewer than 30,000 or more than 120,000 public chains, plus five with anomalous nucleotide sharing. In its TCRdb copy, this immuneACCESS table keeps in-frame sequences only and misses some clones. Where compared with another copy, unresolved V genes explain less than half of these, and the others have no known cause. D and trimming were read from the DNA, whereas the V and J calls and clone size are those reported in that table. The sample includes 100,000 to 150,000 clones, with 77% observed a single time. The top ten hold 3.7% of the sample.

Unmatched junction bases come to 8, with V trimmed by 6 bases and J by 6 bases. According to the germline V gene, CDR1 reads MDHEN and CDR2 reads SYDVKM. The CDR3, cysteine through phenylalanine, is 14 amino acids long. Of all the DNA, just the CDR3 is kept, 42 bases in frame from base 1. The cohort was made up of around 720 healthy bone marrow donors. Cohort members were all nominally healthy when sampled, although unrecorded immune exposures were likely present. Of the 670 or so cohort members, approximately 300 had positive CMV serostatus and roughly 350 had negative CMV serostatus, and CMV serostatus was not recorded for the donor. Each donor provided a peripheral blood sample, and peripheral blood mononuclear cells were used for TCR beta sequencing. Genomic DNA extraction from the blood cell samples was performed with the Qiagen DNeasy Blood Extraction Kit.

The receptor was derived from a human donor in good health. Sequences were obtained from PBMCs. The chain couples TRBV28 to TRBJ1-1; TRBD1 agrees with 9 junctional bases. Read as DNA, the sequence is TGTGCCAGCAGCTTGGGACAGGGTTTCGCTGAAGCTTTCTTT. It translates to CASSLGQGFAEAFF.